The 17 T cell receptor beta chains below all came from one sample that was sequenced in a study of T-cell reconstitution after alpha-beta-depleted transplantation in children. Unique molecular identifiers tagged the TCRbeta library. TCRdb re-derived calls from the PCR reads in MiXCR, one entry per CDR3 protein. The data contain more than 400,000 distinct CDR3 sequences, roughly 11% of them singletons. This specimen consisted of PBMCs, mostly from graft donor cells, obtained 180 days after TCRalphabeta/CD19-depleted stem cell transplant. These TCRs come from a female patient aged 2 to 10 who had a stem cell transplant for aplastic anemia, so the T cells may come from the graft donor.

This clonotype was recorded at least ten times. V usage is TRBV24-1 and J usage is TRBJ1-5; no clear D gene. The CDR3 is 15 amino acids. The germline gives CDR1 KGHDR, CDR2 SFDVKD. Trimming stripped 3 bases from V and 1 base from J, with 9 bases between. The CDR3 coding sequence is TGTGCCACCAGTGATGGACGGATGAGCAATCAGCCCCAGCATTTT. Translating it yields CATSDGRMSNQPQHF.

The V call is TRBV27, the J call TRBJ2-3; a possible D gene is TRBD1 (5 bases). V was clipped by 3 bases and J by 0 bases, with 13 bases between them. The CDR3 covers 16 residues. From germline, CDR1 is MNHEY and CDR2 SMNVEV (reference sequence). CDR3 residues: CASSFSTGPSTDTQYF. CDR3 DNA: TGTGCCAGCAGTTTCTCAACAGGCCCTAGCACAGATACGCAGTATTTT.

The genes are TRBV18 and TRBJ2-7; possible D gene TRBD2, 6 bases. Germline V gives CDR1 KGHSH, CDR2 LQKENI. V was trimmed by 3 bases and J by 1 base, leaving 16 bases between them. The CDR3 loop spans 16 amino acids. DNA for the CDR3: TGTGCCAGCTCACCCTGGGACTTTCCGTTATCCTACGAGCAGTACTTC. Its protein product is CASSPWDFPLSYEQYF.

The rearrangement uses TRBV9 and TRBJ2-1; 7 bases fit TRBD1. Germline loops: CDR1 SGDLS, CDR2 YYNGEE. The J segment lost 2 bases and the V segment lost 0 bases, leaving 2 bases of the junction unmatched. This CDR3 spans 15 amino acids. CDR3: CASSVEGQTYNEQFF. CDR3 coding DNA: TGTGCCAGCAGCGTAGAGGGACAGACCTACAATGAGCAGTTCTTC.

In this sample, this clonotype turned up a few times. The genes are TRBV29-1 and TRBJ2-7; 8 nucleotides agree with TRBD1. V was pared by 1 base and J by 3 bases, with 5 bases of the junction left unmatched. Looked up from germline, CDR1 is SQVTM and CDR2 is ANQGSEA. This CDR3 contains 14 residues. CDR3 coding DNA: TGCAGCGTTGAAGCTCTAGGACAGGGCTACGAGCAGTACTTC. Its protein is CSVEALGQGYEQYF.

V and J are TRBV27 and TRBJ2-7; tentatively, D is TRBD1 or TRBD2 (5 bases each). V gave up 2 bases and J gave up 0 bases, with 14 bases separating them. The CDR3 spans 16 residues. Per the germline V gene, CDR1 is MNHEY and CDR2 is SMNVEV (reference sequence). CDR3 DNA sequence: TGTGCCAGCAGTTTAGATGTGGGACGAATCTCCTACGAGCAGTACTTC. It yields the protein CASSLDVGRISYEQYF.

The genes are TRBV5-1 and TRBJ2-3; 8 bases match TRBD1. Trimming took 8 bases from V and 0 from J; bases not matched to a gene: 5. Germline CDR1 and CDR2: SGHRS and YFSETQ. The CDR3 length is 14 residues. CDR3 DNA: TGCGCCAGTATCCAGGGGGCTAGCACAGATACGCAGTATTTT. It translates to CASIQGASTDTQYF.

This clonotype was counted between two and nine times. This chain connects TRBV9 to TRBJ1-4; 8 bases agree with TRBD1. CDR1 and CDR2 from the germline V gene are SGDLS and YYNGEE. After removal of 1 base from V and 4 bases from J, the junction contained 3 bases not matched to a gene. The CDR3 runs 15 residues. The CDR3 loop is CASSVSGQGNEKLFF. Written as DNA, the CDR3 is TGTGCCAGCAGCGTAAGTGGACAGGGTAATGAAAAACTGTTTTTT.

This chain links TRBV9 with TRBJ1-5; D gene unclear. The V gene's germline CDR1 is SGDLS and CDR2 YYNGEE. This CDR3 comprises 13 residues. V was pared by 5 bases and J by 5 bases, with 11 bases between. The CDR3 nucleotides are TGTGCCAGCAGTCTAAGGAGTGATCAGCCCCAGCATTTT. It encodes CASSLRSDQPQHF.

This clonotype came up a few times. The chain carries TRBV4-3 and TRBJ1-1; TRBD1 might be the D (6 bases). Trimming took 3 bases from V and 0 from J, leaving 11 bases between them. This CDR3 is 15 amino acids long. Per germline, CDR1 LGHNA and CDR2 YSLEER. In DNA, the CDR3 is TGCGCCAGCAGCCAGGGGGCAGGGATGAACACTGAAGCTTTCTTT. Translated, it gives CASSQGAGMNTEAFF.

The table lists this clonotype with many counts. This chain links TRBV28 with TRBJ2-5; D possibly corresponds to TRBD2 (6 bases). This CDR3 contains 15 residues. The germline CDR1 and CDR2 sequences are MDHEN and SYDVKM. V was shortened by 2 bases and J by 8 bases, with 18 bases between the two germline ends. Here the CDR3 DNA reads TGTGCCAGCAGTTTAGGTAGAGGGACTCGAGGAACCCAGTACTTC. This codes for CASSLGRGTRGTQYF.

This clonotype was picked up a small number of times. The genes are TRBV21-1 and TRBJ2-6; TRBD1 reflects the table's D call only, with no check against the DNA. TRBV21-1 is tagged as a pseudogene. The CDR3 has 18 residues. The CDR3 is CASTNPGHFLSGANVLTF. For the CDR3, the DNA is TGTGCCAGCACCAACCCGGGACATTTTCTCTCTGGGGCCAACGTCCTGACTTTC.

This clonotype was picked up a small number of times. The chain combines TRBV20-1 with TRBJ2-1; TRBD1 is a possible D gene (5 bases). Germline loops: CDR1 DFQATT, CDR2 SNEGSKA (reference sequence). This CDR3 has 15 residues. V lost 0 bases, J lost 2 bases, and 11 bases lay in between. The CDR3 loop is CSARDRQGAYNEQFF. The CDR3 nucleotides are TGCAGTGCTAGAGATAGGCAGGGCGCCTACAATGAGCAGTTCTTC.

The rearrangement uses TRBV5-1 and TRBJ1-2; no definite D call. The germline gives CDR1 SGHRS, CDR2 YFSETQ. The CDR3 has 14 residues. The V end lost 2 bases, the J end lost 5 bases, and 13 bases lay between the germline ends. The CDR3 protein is CASSLEGLTYGYTF. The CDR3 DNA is TGCGCCAGCAGCTTAGAAGGACTGACTTATGGCTACACCTTC.

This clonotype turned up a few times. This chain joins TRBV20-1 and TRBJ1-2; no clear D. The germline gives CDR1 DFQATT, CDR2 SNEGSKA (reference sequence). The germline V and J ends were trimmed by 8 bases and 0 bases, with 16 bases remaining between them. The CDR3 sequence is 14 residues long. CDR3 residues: CSPGPNGANYGYTF. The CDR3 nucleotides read TGCAGTCCCGGGCCAAACGGAGCTAACTATGGCTACACCTTC.

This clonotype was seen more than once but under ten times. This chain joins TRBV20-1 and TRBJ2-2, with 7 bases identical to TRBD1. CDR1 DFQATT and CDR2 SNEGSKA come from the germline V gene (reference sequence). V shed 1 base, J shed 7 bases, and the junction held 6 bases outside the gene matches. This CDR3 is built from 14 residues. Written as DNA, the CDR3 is TGCAGTGCTAGAGGACAGGGTTCGGGCGGGGAGCTGTTTTTT. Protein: CSARGQGSGGELFF.

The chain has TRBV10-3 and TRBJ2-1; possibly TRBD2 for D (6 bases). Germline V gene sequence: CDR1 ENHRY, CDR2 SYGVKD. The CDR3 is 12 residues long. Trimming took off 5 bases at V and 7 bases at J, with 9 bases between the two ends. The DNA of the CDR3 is TGTGCCATCAGTTCTAGCGCAAATGAGCAGTTCTTC. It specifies CAISSSANEQFF.